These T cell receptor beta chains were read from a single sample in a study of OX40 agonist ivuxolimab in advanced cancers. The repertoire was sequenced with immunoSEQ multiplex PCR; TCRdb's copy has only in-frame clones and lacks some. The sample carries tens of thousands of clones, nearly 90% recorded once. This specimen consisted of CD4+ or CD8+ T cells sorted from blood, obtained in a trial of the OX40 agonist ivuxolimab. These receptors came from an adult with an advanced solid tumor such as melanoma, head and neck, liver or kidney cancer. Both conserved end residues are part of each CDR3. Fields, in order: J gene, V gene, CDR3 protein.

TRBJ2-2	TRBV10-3	CAISPIAGVPTGELFF
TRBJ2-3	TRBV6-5	CASRRLANTDTQYF
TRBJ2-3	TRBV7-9	CASSLLGRWMATDTQYF
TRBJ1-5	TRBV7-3	CASSLARDTHGNQPQHF
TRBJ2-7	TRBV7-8	CASSFDRGSAPLYEQYF
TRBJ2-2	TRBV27	CASSLSTGELFF
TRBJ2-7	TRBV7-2	CASSLLSSGTVGEQYF
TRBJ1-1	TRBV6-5	CASRPGQENTEAFF
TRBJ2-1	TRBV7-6	CASSSWTSGGLNEQFF
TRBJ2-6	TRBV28	CASKDGSSGANVLTF
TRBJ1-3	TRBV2	CASSLQGPTNGNTIYF
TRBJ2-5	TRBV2	CASRETSGKQETQYF
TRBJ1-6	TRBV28	CASSLTGANSPLHF
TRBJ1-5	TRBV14	CASSRGPNQPQHF
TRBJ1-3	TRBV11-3	CATPPSAGIGNTIYF
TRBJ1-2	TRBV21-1	CASSRGPRDYGYTF
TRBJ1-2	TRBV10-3	CAISEGGGYTF
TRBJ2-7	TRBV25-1	CASSDTRRGDYEQYF
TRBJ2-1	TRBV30	CAGGSGTSGRVYNEQFF
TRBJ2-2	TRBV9	CASSATSTGELFF
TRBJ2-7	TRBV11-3	CASSLDGAGGNEQYF
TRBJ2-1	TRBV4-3	CASSQEIAGGWNEQFF
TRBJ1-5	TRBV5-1	CASSSGQGDQPQHF
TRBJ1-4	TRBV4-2	CASSQDIGAGGEKLFF
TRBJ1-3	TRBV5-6	CASSNRNLWQNGNTIYF
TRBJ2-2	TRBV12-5	CASGLGYTGELFF
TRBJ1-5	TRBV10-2	CASSEGQGAYQPQHF
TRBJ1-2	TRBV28	CASSSTGETVGYTF
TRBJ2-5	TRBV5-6	CASSPDEQETQYF
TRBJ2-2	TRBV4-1	CASSQRIGGVGTGELFF
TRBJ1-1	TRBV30	CAWIRGRGLTEAFF
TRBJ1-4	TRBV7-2	CASSPGDRVREKLFF